The 26 T cell receptor beta chains below all came from one sample that was sequenced in a study of shared clonotypes between healthy human individuals. Some clones are missing from TCRdb's copy, which holds only in-frame ones; the method was immunoSEQ multiplex PCR. The sample lists over 1.4 million clones, approximately 97% seen once, with about 1.2% in the top ten. The sequencing sample was made of naive CD4+ T cells sorted from blood. As for subset: CD45RA+ positively selected. The receptors were gathered from a man younger than 40 in good health.

The genes are TRBV11-2 and TRBJ2-7; tentatively, D is TRBD2 (6 bases). CDR1 and CDR2 from the germline V gene are SGHAT and FQNNGV. The CDR3 covers 12 residues. Trimming shortened V by 4 bases and J by 6 bases, and 10 bases separated the two germline ends. CDR3 DNA: TGTGCCAGCAGCTATTCTAGCGTCGAGCAGTACTTC. This encodes CASSYSSVEQYF.

The J gene is TRBJ2-5, the V gene TRBV29-1, with a weak D call TRBD2 (6 bases). The J call could be wrong; TRBJ2-7 is a better fit for the DNA end. The germline V gene encodes CDR1 SQVTM and CDR2 ANQGSEA. The CDR3 contains 13 residues. CDR3: CSVVTGDSYEQYF. In DNA, the CDR3 is TGCAGCGTTGTTACGGGAGACTCCTACGAGCAGTACTTC.

The chain combines TRBV18 with TRBJ1-4, with D maybe TRBD1 (6 bases). There are 15 residues in the CDR3. The germline V and J ends were trimmed by 2 bases and 7 bases, with 14 bases remaining between them. In germline, CDR1 is KGHSH, CDR2 LQKENI. The CDR3 bases are TGTGCCAGCTCACCAACGGCCAGGGGCGGTGAAAAACTGTTTTTT. Translating gives CASSPTARGGEKLFF.

The chain has TRBV7-9 and TRBJ2-7; TRBD2 matches at 8 bases. Germline CDR1 is SEHNR and CDR2 is FQNEAQ (reference sequence). V lost 5 bases, J lost 0 bases, and 6 bases stayed unmatched. There are 15 residues in the CDR3. The CDR3 here is CASSETSASSYEQYF. The CDR3 DNA is TGTGCCAGCAGCGAGACTAGCGCCAGCTCCTACGAGCAGTACTTC.

This clone was detected only a few times. The rearrangement links TRBV10-3 to TRBJ2-1; tentatively, D is TRBD1 (6 bases). Trimming left V 3 bases short and J 10 bases short, with 10 bases between. This CDR3 spans 12 amino acids. CDR1 and CDR2 from the germline V gene are ENHRY and SYGVKD. CDR3: CAISDGQSEQFF. In nucleotides, the CDR3 is TGTGCCATCAGTGACGGACAGAGCGAGCAGTTCTTC.

This chain connects TRBV5-6 to TRBJ1-5, with TRBD1 as a possible D gene (5 bases). CDR3 length: 15 amino acids. Trimming took off 0 bases at V and 7 bases at J, with 14 bases between the two ends. CDR1 SGHDT and CDR2 YYEEEE come from the germline V gene. CDR3 amino acids: CASSLAARVEQPQHF. CDR3 DNA: TGTGCCAGCAGCTTGGCCGCCAGGGTAGAGCAGCCCCAGCATTTT.

This clone appeared a single time. The rearrangement links TRBV5-1 to TRBJ2-3, with D unclear. Germline CDR1 SGHRS, CDR2 YFSETQ. The V end lost 0 bases, the J end lost 1 base, and 12 bases lay between the germline ends. CDR3 length: 16 amino acids. CDR3 residues: CASSLVRGTGTDTQYF. The CDR3 DNA sequence: TGCGCCAGCAGCTTGGTTCGCGGTACTGGCACAGATACGCAGTATTTT.

To note about this clone: This same CDR3 is encoded by further DNA sequences in the sample. The J gene is TRBJ2-7, the V gene TRBV28; 9 bases are a match to TRBD1. The J segment lost 2 bases and the V segment lost 6 bases, leaving 8 bases of the junction unmatched. From germline, CDR1 is MDHEN and CDR2 SYDVKM. The CDR3 extends over 15 amino acids. This CDR3 is CASSPPGQGPYEQYF. As DNA, the CDR3 is TGTGCCAGCAGCCCACCAGGACAGGGGCCCTACGAGCAGTACTTC.

This clone was observed a single time. The chain carries TRBV6-5 and TRBJ2-1, with TRBD1 matching 7 bases. CDR1 and CDR2 (germline): MNHEY, SVGAGI. The length of the CDR3 is 16 residues. V lost 2 bases and J lost 8; bases outside the gene matches: 12. In DNA, the CDR3 is TGTGCCAGCAGTTACCAACCCTCGACAGGGTACCATGAGCAGTTCTTC. As protein: CASSYQPSTGYHEQFF.

The V call is TRBV5-4, the J call TRBJ2-2; 11 bases agree with TRBD2. The junction had 8 bases not matched to a gene; V was cut back by 3 bases and J by 1 base. This CDR3 has 18 amino acids. CDR1 is SGHNT and CDR2 is YYREEE in the germline V gene (reference sequence). The CDR3 DNA sequence: TGTGCCAGCAGCTCGGTAGCGGGAGGGTTCGGGAACACCGGGGAGCTGTTTTTT. Its protein product is CASSSVAGGFGNTGELFF. The full variable domain, rest sourced from reference TRBV5-4 and TRBJ2-2, is ETGVTQSPTHLIKTRGQQVTLRCSSQSGHNTVSWYQQALGQGPQFIFQYYREEENGRGNFPPRFSGLQFPNYSSELNVNALELDDSALYLCASSSVAGGFGNTGELFFGEGSRLTVL.

The chain carries TRBV27 and TRBJ2-1; 9 nucleotides agree with TRBD2. Germline CDR1 is MNHEY and CDR2 is SMNVEV (reference sequence). The CDR3 runs to 18 residues. V shed 7 bases and J 2 bases; nucleotides not matched to a gene: 15. CDR3 nucleotides: TGTGCCAGCACGTCCCTTTTCCGCGGGAGGGCTCCCTACAATGAGCAGTTCTTC. It is translated as CASTSLFRGRAPYNEQFF.

The CDR3 loop is CSVAFGLNTEAFF. The CDR3 DNA reads as TGCAGCGTTGCGTTCGGGTTGAACACTGAAGCTTTCTTT. This chain joins TRBV29-1 and TRBJ1-1; D ambiguous. The germline CDR1 and CDR2 sequences are SQVTM and ANQGSEA. The CDR3 length is 13 residues. Trimming cost V 4 bases and J 0 bases, with 9 bases left between them. Combining the CDR3 with reference TRBV29-1 and TRBJ1-1 gives the whole variable domain SAVISQKPSRDICQRGTSLTIQCQVDSQVTMMFWYRQQPGQSLTLIATANQGSEATYESGFVIDKFPISRPNLTFSTLTVSNMSPEDSSIYLCSVAFGLNTEAFFGQGTRLTVV.

The chain employs TRBV12-1 and TRBJ1-2; the tabulated D call, TRBD1, remains unverified against the DNA. TRBV12-1 is flagged as a pseudogene. The CDR3 runs to 19 residues. The CDR3 bases are TGTGCCAGCAGCCCCCCAGGCAGGGCCAGACCCCCGGCTAACTATGGCTACACCTTC. Encoded protein: CASSPPGRARPPANYGYTF.

The J gene is TRBJ2-2, the V gene TRBV5-6, with no clear D. The germline gives CDR1 SGHDT, CDR2 YYEEEE. V shed 0 bases and J shed 5 bases, with 8 bases lying between them. This CDR3 region has 14 residues. The CDR3 here is CASSLALKTGELFF. CDR3 DNA: TGTGCCAGCAGCTTGGCCCTAAAAACCGGGGAGCTGTTTTTT.

The chain employs TRBV7-2 and TRBJ2-1, with 8 bases identical to TRBD2. The germline V gene encodes CDR1 SGHTA and CDR2 FQGNSA. The CDR3 length is 16 residues. V was clipped by 3 bases and J by 4 bases; unmatched bases: 8. Here the CDR3 reads CASSFSGTRLYNEQFF. The CDR3 bases are TGTGCCAGCAGCTTTAGCGGGACCCGCCTTTACAATGAGCAGTTCTTC.

The rearrangement joins TRBV7-3 to TRBJ2-3, with D tentatively TRBD1 or TRBD2 (5 bases each). Trimming removed 8 bases at V and 3 bases at J, with 15 bases between. Germline assignment: CDR1 SGHTA and CDR2 FQGTGA. This CDR3 contains 14 residues. CDR3 amino acids: CASQRGMGTDTQYF. CDR3 DNA: TGTGCCAGCCAGAGGGGCATGGGAACAGATACGCAGTATTTT.

The chain combines TRBV2 with TRBJ2-1, with a possible D match to TRBD2 (6 bases). The germline gives CDR1 SNHLY, CDR2 FYNNEI. This CDR3 has 16 residues. The ends were cut back, 6 bases at V and 6 bases at J, with 21 bases in the middle. For the CDR3, the DNA is TGTGCCAGCAGGGCCACCTTCGGGACTTCTACCAATGAGCAGTTCTTC. Translated: CASRATFGTSTNEQFF.

The chain is built from TRBV5-4 and TRBJ2-7; the D call may be TRBD1 or TRBD2 (6 bases each). The CDR3 covers 14 residues. Germline V lookup: CDR1 SGHNT, CDR2 YYREEE (reference sequence). V lost 4 bases to trimming and J lost 4 bases, with 15 bases between them. The CDR3 protein is CASSQGGTVYEQYF. The DNA of the CDR3 is TGTGCCAGCAGCCAAGGGGGGACGGTGTACGAGCAGTACTTC. Using reference TRBV5-4 and TRBJ2-7 for the parts outside the CDR3, the full variable domain is ETGVTQSPTHLIKTRGQQVTLRCSSQSGHNTVSWYQQALGQGPQFIFQYYREEENGRGNFPPRFSGLQFPNYSSELNVNALELDDSALYLCASSQGGTVYEQYFGPGTRLTVT.

The chain is built from TRBV27 and TRBJ1-1, with D hard to call. In germline, CDR1 is MNHEY, CDR2 SMNVEV (reference sequence). The CDR3 extends over 12 amino acids. V was pared by 3 bases and J by 7 bases, with 9 bases between. Written as DNA, the CDR3 is TGTGCCAGCAGTTTCTTACACGGTGAAGCTTTCTTT. Translated: CASSFLHGEAFF.

This sequence joins TRBV7-9 and TRBJ2-1, with D possibly being TRBD1 (5 bases). V was cut by 5 bases and J by 6 bases, with 17 bases left in between. CDR1 is SEHNR, CDR2 FQNEAQ, per germline (reference sequence). The CDR3 loop spans 15 amino acids. CDR3: CASSPRQGSSNEQFF. As DNA, the CDR3 is TGTGCCAGCAGCCCCCGGCAGGGTAGTAGCAATGAGCAGTTCTTC. Full variable domain (rest looked up from reference TRBV7-9 and TRBJ2-1): DTGVSQNPRHKITKRGQNVTFRCDPISEHNRLYWYRQTLGQGPEFLTYFQNEAQLEKSRLLSDRFSAERPKGSFSTLEIQRTEQGDSAMYLCASSPRQGSSNEQFFGPGTRLTVL.

This clone was detected once. Other nucleotide sequences in the sample specify the same CDR3. V usage is TRBV7-9 and J usage is TRBJ2-6; possible D gene TRBD1, 5 bases. This CDR3 is built from 15 residues. Germline V gives CDR1 SEHNR, CDR2 FQNEAQ (reference sequence). The V and J ends lost 6 bases and 4 bases respectively, with 13 bases between them. The CDR3 DNA reads TGTGCCAGCAGTAGCAGGGTATCGGGGGCCAACGTCCTGACTTTC. This sequence encodes CASSSRVSGANVLTF.

This clone showed up just a few times. The chain links TRBV27 to TRBJ2-7; a possible D gene is TRBD2 (6 bases). CDR3 length equals 14 residues. Deletions cut 6 bases from V and 4 bases from J, with 16 bases between. Germline loops: CDR1 MNHEY, CDR2 SMNVEV (reference sequence). As DNA, the CDR3 is TGTGCCAGCAGAGGGATTATAGCGGCGTACGAGCAGTACTTC. It codes for CASRGIIAAYEQYF.

J is TRBJ1-5 and V is TRBV7-8, with a tentative D call TRBD1 (6 bases). Trimming took 5 bases from V and 6 from J, leaving 17 bases between them. This CDR3 spans 15 amino acids. CDR1 and CDR2 (germline): SGHVS, FQNEAQ. DNA of the CDR3: TGTGCCAGCAGCGCGCAACAGGGAAGGAGTCAGCCCCAGCATTTT. It codes for CASSAQQGRSQPQHF.

The chain joins TRBV23-1 to TRBJ1-5, with D possibly being TRBD1 (5 bases). TRBV23-1 falls under the ORF class, with uncertain function. CDR3 length: 16 residues. Trimming took 1 base from V and 2 from J, leaving 12 bases between them. The CDR3 sequence: CASSQFPGGGNQPQHF. In DNA form, the CDR3 reads TGCGCCAGCAGTCAATTCCCGGGGGGGGGCAATCAGCCCCAGCATTTT.

The CDR3 loop is CASSIDRQGIYGYTF. The CDR3, as DNA: TGTGCCAGTAGTATAGACCGACAGGGAATCTATGGCTACACCTTC. The V and J genes are TRBV19 and TRBJ1-2; TRBD1 matches 7 bases. Germline-derived CDR1 and CDR2 are LNHDA and SQIVND (reference sequence). V lost 0 bases to trimming and J lost 4 bases; unmatched junction nucleotides: 5. The CDR3 is 15 residues long.

The chain joins TRBV28 to TRBJ2-7, with 10 bases aligning to TRBD1. Germline V CDR1 and CDR2: MDHEN, SYDVKM. The trim removed 5 bases at V and 2 bases at J, leaving 6 bases unmatched. The CDR3 loop spans 15 amino acids. The CDR3, as DNA: TGTGCCAGCAGTAGGGGACAGGGGTGGGCCTACGAGCAGTACTTC. Residues: CASSRGQGWAYEQYF.